One and the same sample provided the 2 T cell receptor beta chains below, sequenced in a study of cytomegalovirus exposure and HLA in healthy donors. The PCR contained 60 Vbeta and 13 Jbeta primers. TCRdb's copy holds only in-frame clones and misses some; the assay was immunoSEQ multiplex PCR. The sample includes about 160,000 clones, 79% of them seen just once. The specimen was PBMCs. The receptors were gathered from a man aged 40-50 years in good health and CMV-seronegative.

The chain uses TRBV27 and TRBJ2-1, with 13 positions matching TRBD2. Germline V gives CDR1 MNHEY, CDR2 SMNVEV (reference sequence). V lost 5 bases and J lost 5; bases outside the gene matches: 6. The CDR3 loop spans 16 amino acids. CDR3 in amino acids: CASSIRLAGGDNEQFF. CDR3 in DNA: TGTGCCAGCAGTATCAGACTAGCGGGAGGAGACAATGAGCAGTTCTTC.

This chain's CDR3 is CASSPGGPNNEQFF. The CDR3 DNA is TGTGCCAGCAGCCCGGGAGGGCCGAACAATGAGCAGTTCTTC. The gene calls are TRBV7-6 and TRBJ2-1; the match to TRBD2 covers 8 bases. Germline CDR1 and CDR2: SGHVS and FNYEAQ. The CDR3 runs 14 residues. V shed 5 bases, J shed 5 bases, and the junction held 5 bases outside the gene matches.